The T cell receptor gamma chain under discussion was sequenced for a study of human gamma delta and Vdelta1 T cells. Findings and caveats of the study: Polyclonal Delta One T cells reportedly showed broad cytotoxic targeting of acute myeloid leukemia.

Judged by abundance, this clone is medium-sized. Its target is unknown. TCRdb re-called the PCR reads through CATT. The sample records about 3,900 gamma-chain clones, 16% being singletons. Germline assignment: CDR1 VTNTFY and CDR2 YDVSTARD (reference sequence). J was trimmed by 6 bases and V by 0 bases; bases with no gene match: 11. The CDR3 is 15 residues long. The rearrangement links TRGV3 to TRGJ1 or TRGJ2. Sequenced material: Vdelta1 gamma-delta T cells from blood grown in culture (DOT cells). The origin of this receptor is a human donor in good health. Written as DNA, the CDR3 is TGTGCCACCTGGGACAGGCCGGGGGAGTTTTATAAGAAACTCTTT. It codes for CATWDRPGEFYKKLF.